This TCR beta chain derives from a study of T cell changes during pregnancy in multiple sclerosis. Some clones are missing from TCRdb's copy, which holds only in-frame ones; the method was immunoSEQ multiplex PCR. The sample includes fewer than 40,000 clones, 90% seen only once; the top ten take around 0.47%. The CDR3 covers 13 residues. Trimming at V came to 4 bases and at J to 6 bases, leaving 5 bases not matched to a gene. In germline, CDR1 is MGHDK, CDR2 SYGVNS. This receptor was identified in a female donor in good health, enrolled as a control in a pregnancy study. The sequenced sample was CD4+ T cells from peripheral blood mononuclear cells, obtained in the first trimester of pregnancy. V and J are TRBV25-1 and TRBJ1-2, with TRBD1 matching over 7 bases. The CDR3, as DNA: TGTGCCAGCAGTGGCACAGGGGAGAATGGCTACACCTTC. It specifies CASSGTGENGYTF.